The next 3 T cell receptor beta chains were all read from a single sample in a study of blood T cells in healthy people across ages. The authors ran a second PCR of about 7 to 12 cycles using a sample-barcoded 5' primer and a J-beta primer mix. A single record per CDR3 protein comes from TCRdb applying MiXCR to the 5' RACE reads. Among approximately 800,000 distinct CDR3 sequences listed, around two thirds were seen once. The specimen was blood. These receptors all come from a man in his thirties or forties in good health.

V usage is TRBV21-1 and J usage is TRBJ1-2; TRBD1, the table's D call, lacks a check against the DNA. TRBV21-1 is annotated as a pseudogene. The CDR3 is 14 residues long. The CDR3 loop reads CASSKVGGARGYTF. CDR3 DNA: TGTGCCAGCAGTAAAGTAGGGGGGGCGCGTGGCTACACCTTC.

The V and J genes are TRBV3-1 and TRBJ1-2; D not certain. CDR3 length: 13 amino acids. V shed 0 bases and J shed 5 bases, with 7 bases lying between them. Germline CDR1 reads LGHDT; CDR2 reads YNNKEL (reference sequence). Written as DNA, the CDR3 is TGTGCCAGCAGCCAAGAACGGATTTATGGCTACACCTTC. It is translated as CASSQERIYGYTF.

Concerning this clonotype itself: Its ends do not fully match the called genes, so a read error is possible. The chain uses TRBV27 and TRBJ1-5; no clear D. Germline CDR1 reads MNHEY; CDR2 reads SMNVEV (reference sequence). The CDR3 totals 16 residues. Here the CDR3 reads CASSLESGGRNRPQHF. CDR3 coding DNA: TGTGCCAGCAGTTTAGAGTCAGGAGGGCGAAATCGGCCCCAGCATTTT.